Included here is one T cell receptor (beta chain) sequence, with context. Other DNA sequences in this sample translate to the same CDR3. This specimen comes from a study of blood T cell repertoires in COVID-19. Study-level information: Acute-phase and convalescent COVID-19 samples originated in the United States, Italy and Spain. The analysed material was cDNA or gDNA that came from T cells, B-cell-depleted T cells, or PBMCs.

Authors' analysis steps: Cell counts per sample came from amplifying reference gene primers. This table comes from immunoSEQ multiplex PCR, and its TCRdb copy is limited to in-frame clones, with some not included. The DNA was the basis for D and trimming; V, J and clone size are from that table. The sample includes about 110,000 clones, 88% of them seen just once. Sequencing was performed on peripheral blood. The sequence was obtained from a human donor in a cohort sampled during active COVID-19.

CDR3 amino acids: CASSPGMNTEAFF. In DNA, the CDR3 is TGTGCCAGCTCGCCCGGTATGAACACTGAAGCTTTCTTT. This rearrangement joins TRBV18 to TRBJ1-1; no reliable D call. Per germline, CDR1 KGHSH and CDR2 LQKENI. Trimming removed 6 bases from V and 0 bases from J, with 8 bases in between. The CDR3 is 13 amino acids.